This is a list of T cell receptor beta chains from one sample in a study of cytomegalovirus exposure and HLA in healthy donors. Here immunoSEQ multiplex PCR was the method, and the copy in TCRdb shows in-frame clones only, minus some. The sample yields over 120,000 clones, approximately 70% seen once. Sequencing was done on a sample of PBMCs. These receptors came from a woman aged 55 to 70 in good health and CMV-seropositive. The CDR3 runs from the conserved cysteine through the conserved F or W. Each record gives: clone size, D gene, V gene, J gene, CDR3 protein, CDR3 DNA. The D gene is left open where the match is weak. The size entry is marked missing in some rows and otherwise reads once, few, many or a size class.

-	-	TRBV4-2	TRBJ1-5	CASSHGRGANQPQHF	TGTGCCAGCAGCCACGGCAGGGGAGCCAATCAGCCCCAGCATTTT
few	-	TRBV6-6	TRBJ1-5	CASSYEGRQPQHF	TGTGCCAGCAGTTACGAAGGGAGGCAGCCCCAGCATTTT
-	TRBD2	TRBV11-2	TRBJ2-5	CASSRGLATETQYF	TGTGCCAGCAGCCGGGGACTAGCTACGGAGACCCAGTACTTC
few	TRBD2	TRBV7-6	TRBJ2-1	CASSLGGTSVNEQFF	TGTGCCAGCAGCTTGGGAGGGACTAGCGTCAATGAGCAGTTCTTC
-	TRBD1	TRBV6-5	TRBJ2-7	CASSYGGQPYEQYF	TGTGCCAGCAGTTACGGGGGACAGCCCTACGAGCAGTACTTC
-	-	TRBV28	TRBJ1-5	CASSPPSNQPQHF	TGTGCCAGCAGTCCCCCGTCCAATCAGCCCCAGCATTTT
-	TRBD1	TRBV5-1	TRBJ1-1	CASSLGQEETEAFF	TGCGCCAGCAGCCTGGGACAGGAGGAGACTGAAGCTTTCTTT
-	TRBD2	TRBV5-4	TRBJ2-1	CASSLRTSGLDEQFF	TGTGCCAGCAGCCTAAGGACTAGCGGGTTAGATGAGCAGTTCTTC
-	TRBD1	TRBV27	TRBJ1-3	CASSRRSGTGLGASGNTIYF	TGTGCCAGCAGTCGCAGATCCGGGACAGGGTTAGGGGCCTCTGGAAACACCATATATTTT
-	-	TRBV2	TRBJ2-4	CASTPENIQYF	TGTGCCAGCACGCCAGAAAACATTCAGTACTTC
-	TRBD1	TRBV7-9	TRBJ1-1	CASSLDRGNTEAFF	TGTGCCAGCAGCTTAGACAGGGGGAACACTGAAGCTTTCTTT
-	-	TRBV28	TRBJ1-2	CASFDRANYGYTF	TGTGCCAGCTTCGACAGAGCTAACTATGGCTACACCTTC
few	-	TRBV28	TRBJ2-2	CASKRGGAGNTGELFF	TGTGCCAGCAAAAGGGGCGGAGCGGGGAACACCGGGGAGCTGTTTTTT
once	-	TRBV7-9	TRBJ1-5	CASSLRERQPQHF	TGTGCCAGCAGCTTAAGGGAGAGGCAGCCCCAGCATTTT
-	TRBD1	TRBV10-3	TRBJ2-7	CAISTGDSLYEQYF	TGTGCCATATCGACAGGGGACTCACTGTACGAGCAGTACTTC
-	-	TRBV18	TRBJ2-7	CASSPKTGTYEQYF	TGTGCCAGCTCACCTAAGACAGGAACCTACGAGCAGTACTTC
-	-	TRBV4-2	TRBJ1-2	CASSQSQGNGYTF	TGTGCCAGCAGCCAATCCCAGGGGAATGGCTACACCTTC
-	TRBD1	TRBV28	TRBJ1-1	CASSSPTGGTYRAFF	TGTGCCAGCAGTTCCCCAACAGGGGGGACTTACCGAGCTTTCTTT
-	-	TRBV11-1	TRBJ2-7	CASTLDLKGEQYF	TGTGCCAGCACCTTGGACTTGAAGGGCGAGCAGTACTTC
once	-	TRBV6-1	TRBJ1-2	CASSESLSGDYGYTF	TGTGCCAGCAGTGAATCCCTGTCGGGGGACTATGGCTACACCTTC
-	TRBD2	TRBV6-5	TRBJ2-7	CASRFISGSYAEQYF	TGTGCCAGCAGATTCATTAGCGGGAGCTATGCCGAGCAGTACTTC
-	-	TRBV19	TRBJ1-5	CASSGLQGRVQPQHF	TGTGCCAGTAGTGGCCTACAGGGTAGGGTACAGCCCCAGCATTTT
-	-	TRBV19	TRBJ2-2	CASSTWTDTGELFF	TGTGCCAGTAGTACGTGGACAGACACCGGGGAGCTGTTTTTT
-	TRBD1	TRBV6-5	TRBJ1-1	CASRRQGVATEAFF	TGTGCCAGCAGAAGACAGGGGGTGGCGACTGAAGCTTTCTTT
-	-	TRBV28	TRBJ1-2	CASTQGNYGYTF	TGTGCCAGCACGCAGGGTAACTATGGCTACACCTTC
-	TRBD2	TRBV10-3	TRBJ2-3	CAIRSGLAGVGTDTQYF	TGTGCCATCAGATCGGGACTAGCGGGAGTCGGCACAGATACGCAGTATTTT